This T cell receptor (beta chain) was recorded in a study of OX40 agonist ivuxolimab in advanced cancers. Overall study: Patients' therapy was ivuxolimab, an antibody that acts as an agonist of OX40 (CD134). Study-wide results and caveats: Expanded clones were, on average, more numerous among CD8+ T cells than CD4+. By week 6 at 0.1 to 3.0 mg/kg, blood CD4+ and CD8+ T cells had expanded clonally.

As regards this clone: Its antigen is still unknown.

Assay: immunoSEQ multiplex PCR; the TCRdb copy retains only in-frame clones and omits some. The sample has some 35,000 clones, approximately 80% seen once. Blood draws occurred at baseline, cycle 4 day 1, and cycle 7 day 1. The source is an adult with an advanced solid tumor such as melanoma, head and neck, liver or kidney cancer. The sequencing here drew on CD4+ or CD8+ T cells sorted from blood, taken in a trial of the OX40 agonist ivuxolimab.

Written as DNA, the CDR3 is TGTGCCAGCACCTCGCCAGGGGTGGGCTACGAGCAGTACTTC. It translates to CASTSPGVGYEQYF. The chain couples TRBV6-6 to TRBJ2-7; possible D gene TRBD1, 6 bases. V was clipped by 7 bases and J by 3 bases, with 16 bases between them. The CDR3 runs to 14 residues. Per germline, CDR1 MNHNY and CDR2 SVGAGI (reference sequence).